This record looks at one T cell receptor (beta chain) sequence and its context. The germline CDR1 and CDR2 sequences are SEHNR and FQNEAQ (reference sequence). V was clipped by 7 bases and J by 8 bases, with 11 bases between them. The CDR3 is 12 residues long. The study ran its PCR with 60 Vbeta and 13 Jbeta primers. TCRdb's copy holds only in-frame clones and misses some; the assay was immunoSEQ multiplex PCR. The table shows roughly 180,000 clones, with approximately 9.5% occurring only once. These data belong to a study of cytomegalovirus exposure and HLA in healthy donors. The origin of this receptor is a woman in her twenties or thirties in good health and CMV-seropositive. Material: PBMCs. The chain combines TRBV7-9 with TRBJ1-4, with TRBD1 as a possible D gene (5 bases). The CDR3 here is CASTFSGEKLFF. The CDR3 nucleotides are TGTGCCAGCACCTTCTCAGGGGAAAAACTGTTTTTT.